This record covers a single T cell receptor beta chain. Its antigen is not identified. The CDR3 loop spans 15 amino acids. Germline loops: CDR1 MGHDK, CDR2 SYGVNS. V was clipped by 3 bases and J by 0 bases, with 10 bases between them. This sample is drawn from a study of cytomegalovirus exposure and HLA in healthy donors. General study results and limits: The study listed 150 to 200 cytomegalovirus-associated TCR beta chains.

The PCR used 60 Vbeta and 13 Jbeta primers. Libraries were prepared by immunoSEQ multiplex PCR; TCRdb keeps only in-frame clonotypes and omits some of them. In total, the table holds tens of thousands of clones. V is TRBV25-1 and J is TRBJ2-3; no definite D call. Sequencing was done on a sample of PBMCs. This TCR derives from a man aged 40-50 years in good health and CMV-seronegative. Here the CDR3 DNA reads TGTGCCAGCAGTGAGCGGAATCCTAGCACAGATACGCAGTATTTT. The encoded protein is CASSERNPSTDTQYF.